This T cell receptor beta chain was sequenced in a study of beta chain features in type 1 diabetes. This clone was detected only a few times. Antigen specificity is unknown. On average, the one heparinised blood draw given by each donor was roughly 100 mL. V lost 6 bases and J 2 bases, leaving 11 bases between the germline ends. The CDR3 sequence is 13 residues long. Germline CDR1 reads SNHLY; CDR2 reads FYNNEI. Study results and caveats: Within patients, naive, central memory and Treg TCRB repertoires seemed more similar than within healthy donors.

cDNA synthesis used the whole RNA isolate, giving expressed TCRB sequences. Produced via immunoSEQ multiplex PCR; TCRdb's table is partial and in-frame only. The table includes 140,000 or so clones, more than 9% detected once. This TCR came from a man between 18 and 29 years old in good health. What was sequenced was naive CD4+ T cells from blood. The chain joins TRBV2 to TRBJ2-7; TRBD2 is a possible D gene (6 bases). The CDR3 here is CASRSGLAYEQYF. Written as DNA, the CDR3 is TGTGCCAGCAGGTCGGGACTGGCCTACGAGCAGTACTTC.